This entry lists 9 T cell receptor beta chains sequenced from one sample in a study of cytomegalovirus exposure and HLA in healthy donors. The assay was immunoSEQ multiplex PCR, and TCRdb's table has in-frame clones only and misses some. Among 200,000 to 250,000 clones listed, 75% to 90% were seen once. Sequences were obtained from PBMCs. All receptors come from a woman aged 25 to 39 in good health and CMV-seropositive.

The chain recombines TRBV7-9 with TRBJ2-7, with 7 bases fitting TRBD1. Germline V gene sequence: CDR1 SEHNR, CDR2 FQNEAQ (reference sequence). The CDR3 length is 15 residues. The J segment lost 4 bases and the V segment lost 5 bases, leaving 11 bases of the junction unmatched. This CDR3 is CASSPSTGTMYEQYF. DNA for the CDR3: TGTGCCAGCAGCCCTTCGACAGGGACAATGTACGAGCAGTACTTC.

The gene calls are TRBV7-2 and TRBJ2-2, with TRBD2 matching 8 bases. The ends lost 5 bases at V and 7 bases at J; junction bases unmatched: 12. In germline, CDR1 is SGHTA, CDR2 FQGNSA. This CDR3 has 16 residues. In DNA, the CDR3 is TGTGCCAGCAGCCTCCGACTAGCGCAAGGGGGCGGGGAGCTGTTTTTT. It yields the protein CASSLRLAQGGGELFF.

The rearrangement joins TRBV4-3 to TRBJ1-2; no definite D call. Germline V lookup: CDR1 LGHNA, CDR2 YSLEER. The V end lost 1 base, the J end lost 4 bases, and 10 bases lay between the germline ends. CDR3 length: 14 amino acids. The CDR3: CASSQATTVYGYTF. The CDR3 DNA follows: TGCGCCAGCAGCCAAGCGACGACGGTCTATGGCTACACCTTC.

The rearrangement links TRBV29-1 to TRBJ2-1, with D tentatively TRBD1 or TRBD2 (5 bases each). V gave up 2 bases and J gave up 9 bases, with 23 bases separating them. The CDR3 extends over 16 amino acids. The germline CDR1 and CDR2 sequences are SQVTM and ANQGSEA. CDR3 coding DNA: TGCAGCGTTGAAATACGTGGGGCCACCTTTGGAGGTGAGCAGTTCTTC. Translated: CSVEIRGATFGGEQFF.

The chain carries TRBV7-9 and TRBJ1-2; 8 bases line up with TRBD1. From germline, CDR1 is SEHNR and CDR2 FQNEAQ (reference sequence). The J segment lost 5 bases and the V segment lost 6 bases, leaving 11 bases of the junction unmatched. This CDR3 contains 15 residues. The CDR3 coding sequence is TGTGCCAGCAGAGGCAGGGGGCGCGTTGGATATGGCTACACCTTC. Residues: CASRGRGRVGYGYTF.

The CDR3 reads CASSLEGGAGYGYTF. In DNA, the CDR3 is TGCGCCAGCAGCTTGGAAGGGGGCGCGGGCTATGGCTACACCTTC. The chain links TRBV5-1 to TRBJ1-2; 7 bases fit TRBD1. Germline lookup yields CDR1 SGHRS and CDR2 YFSETQ. V lost 0 bases to trimming and J lost 4 bases; unmatched junction nucleotides: 6. The CDR3 sequence is 15 residues long. The whole variable domain, filled in from reference TRBV5-1 and TRBJ1-2, reads KAGVTQTPRYLIKTRGQQVTLSCSPISGHRSVSWYQQTPGQGLQFLFEYFSETQRNKGNFPGRFSGRQFSNSRSEMNVSTLELGDSALYLCASSLEGGAGYGYTFGSGTRLTVV.

J is TRBJ2-5 and V is TRBV5-1; 8 nucleotides match TRBD1. Germline V gene lookup returns CDR1 SGHRS and CDR2 YFSETQ. V dropped 0 bases and J dropped 5; count of bases not matched to a gene: 3. There are 14 residues in the CDR3. CDR3 amino acids: CASSLGQGFETQYF. The CDR3 region has the DNA TGCGCCAGCAGCTTGGGACAGGGGTTCGAGACCCAGTACTTC.

This clone has a single count. V and J are TRBV27 and TRBJ1-2, with D possibly being TRBD1 (5 bases). Germline CDR1 reads MNHEY; CDR2 reads SMNVEV (reference sequence). CDR3 length: 13 residues. Between the trimmed V and J ends, which lost 2 bases and 8 bases, there was a span of 12 bases. The CDR3 bases are TGTGCCAGCAGTTTAGGTCGACAGCGGGGCTACACCTTC. Translation: CASSLGRQRGYTF.

The CDR3 spells CAWSFSRTVMNTEAFF. The CDR3 DNA follows: TGTGCCTGGAGTTTTTCTAGGACAGTCATGAACACTGAAGCTTTCTTT. The V gene is TRBV30, the J gene TRBJ1-1, with a possible D match to TRBD1 (6 bases). Germline V lookup: CDR1 GTSNPN, CDR2 SVGIG (reference sequence). This CDR3 spans 16 amino acids. V lost 2 bases and J lost 0, with 16 bases in between.